This TCR beta chain emerged from a study of lymphopenia after photon versus proton radiotherapy. Produced via immunoSEQ multiplex PCR; TCRdb's table is partial and in-frame only. The sample has 20,000 to 30,000 clones; 85% are singletons. V lost 4 bases to trimming and J lost 2 bases, with 25 bases between them. Germline loops: CDR1 PRHDT, CDR2 FYEKMQ (reference sequence). The CDR3 sequence is 19 residues long. The material was peripheral blood, obtained from a patient treated with photon-based radiotherapy. The genes are TRBV13 and TRBJ2-3, with D possibly being TRBD2 (7 bases). The TCR sequence derives from a man between 25 and 39 years old with gastric cancer. CDR3 bases: TGTGCCAGCAGCTCCGTTTGGATGATCGGGGGGCCCTCCACAGATACGCAGTATTTT. It yields the protein CASSSVWMIGGPSTDTQYF.